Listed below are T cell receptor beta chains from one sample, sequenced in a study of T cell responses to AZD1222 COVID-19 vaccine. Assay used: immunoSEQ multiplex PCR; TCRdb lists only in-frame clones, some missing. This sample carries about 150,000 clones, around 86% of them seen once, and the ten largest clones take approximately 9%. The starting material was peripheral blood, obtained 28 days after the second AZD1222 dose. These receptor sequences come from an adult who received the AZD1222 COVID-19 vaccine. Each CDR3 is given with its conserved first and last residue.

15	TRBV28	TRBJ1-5	CASSLWTGGDQPQHF
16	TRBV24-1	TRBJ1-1	CATSESGTGSVTEAFF
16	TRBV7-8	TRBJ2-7	CASSLAGGGSSYEQYF
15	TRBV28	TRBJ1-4	CASKGSRGDNEKLFF
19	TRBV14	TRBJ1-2	CASSQEGERQGISNYGYTF
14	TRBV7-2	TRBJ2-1	CASSLGSRYNEQFF
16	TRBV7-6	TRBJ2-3	CASSLFGDSSTDTQYF
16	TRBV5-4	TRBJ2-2	CASSLATGQNTGELFF
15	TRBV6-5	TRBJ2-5	CASSSPGLGEETQYF
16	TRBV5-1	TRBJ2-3	CASSSRAGGPPDTQYF
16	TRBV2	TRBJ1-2	CASEGGGGVSNYGYTF
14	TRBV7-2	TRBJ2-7	CASSPQEGGYEQYF
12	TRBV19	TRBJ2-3	CASSSSGYTQYF
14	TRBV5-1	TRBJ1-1	CASSPDTVSTEAFF
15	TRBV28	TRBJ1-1	CASSLSRGRQGEAFF
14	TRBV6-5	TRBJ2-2	CASNIIGRTGELFF
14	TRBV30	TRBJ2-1	CAWSTTGIDNEQFF
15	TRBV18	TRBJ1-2	CASSPIPDTDYGYTF
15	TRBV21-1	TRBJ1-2	CASSKSSGRGVPYTF
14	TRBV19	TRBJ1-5	CASRWGQLNQPQHF